The 13 T cell receptor beta chains in this list originate from one sample, sequenced in a study of T cell repertoires in cytomegalovirus infection. TCRdb fed the reads into MiXCR, producing one record per CDR3 protein. The sample lists roughly 990,000 distinct CDR3 sequences; about a third were seen once. These receptors have no identified antigens. The specimen was cultured CD8+ T cells from PBMCs, collected from culture after CMV antigen stimulation. The receptors were sampled from a human donor in good health (CMV status not recorded). Some clones in this sample may be carry-over from other donors' samples.

This clonotype was found a few times. V is TRBV19 and J is TRBJ1-2, with D perhaps matching TRBD1 (5 bases). Germline V lookup: CDR1 LNHDA, CDR2 SQIVND (reference sequence). The ends were cut back, 3 bases at V and 6 bases at J, with 11 bases in the middle. There are 13 residues in the CDR3. The CDR3 DNA is TGTGCCAGTAGTATGGGACGACTGGATGGCTACACCTTC. This translates into CASSMGRLDGYTF.

With regard to this clonotype: At one boundary the junction diverges from the germline segment, which might be a read error. The rearrangement uses TRBV2 and TRBJ1-2; no clear D. Germline V gene sequence: CDR1 SNHLY, CDR2 FYNNEI. This CDR3 is 14 amino acids long. In nucleotides, the CDR3 is TGTGCCAGCACCCAACGGGGAGGGTACTATAGCTACACCTTC. This translates into CASTQRGGYYSYTF.

In its sample, this clonotype was seen a few times. The V call is TRBV6-1, the J call TRBJ2-7, with TRBD1 identical over 8 bases. The V gene's germline CDR1 is MNHNS and CDR2 SASEGT. The CDR3 runs to 12 residues. V dropped 6 bases and J dropped 2; count of bases not matched to a gene: 0. In DNA form, the CDR3 reads TGTGCCAGCAGGGACAGGGCCTACGAGCAGTACGTC. Residues: CASRDRAYEQYV.

This rearrangement joins TRBV7-4 to TRBJ2-5; possible D gene TRBD2, 7 bases. The V end was cut by 6 bases, the J end by 5 bases, with 19 bases between. Germline values: CDR1 SGHVT, CDR2 SQSDAQ. This CDR3 is built from 15 residues. The CDR3 DNA is TGTGCCAGCAGTCCCATGGGGGGGCGCTGGGAGACCCAGTACTTC. Amino acids: CASSPMGGRWETQYF.

The chain is built from TRBV9 and TRBJ1-1; the D is unclear. CDR3 length: 16 amino acids. Trimming took off 0 bases at V and 0 bases at J, with 12 bases between the two ends. Germline-derived CDR1 and CDR2 are SGDLS and YYNGEE. CDR3 region: CASSVASQPLNTEAFF. The CDR3, as DNA: TGTGCCAGCAGCGTAGCCTCCCAGCCTCTGAACACTGAAGCTTTCTTT.

This chain links TRBV7-8 with TRBJ1-2, with 7 bases identical to TRBD1. The J segment lost 6 bases and the V segment lost 3 bases, leaving 7 bases of the junction unmatched. Looked up from germline, CDR1 is SGHVS and CDR2 is FQNEAQ. The CDR3 length is 14 residues. CDR3 in amino acids: CASSFKTGVHGYTF. The CDR3 nucleotides are TGTGCCAGCAGCTTTAAAACAGGGGTGCATGGCTACACCTTC.

This clonotype was observed many times. The V call is TRBV7-2, the J call TRBJ1-1; D ambiguous. This CDR3 has 15 residues. Germline V CDR1 and CDR2: SGHTA, FQGNSA. V dropped 1 base and J dropped 1 base, with 10 bases sitting between them. The CDR3 loop reads CASSLGPPGNTEAFF. CDR3 DNA sequence: TGTGCCAGCAGCTTAGGCCCTCCAGGGAACACTGAAGCTTTCTTT.

The chain links TRBV5-4 to TRBJ2-3; no firm D call. In germline, CDR1 is SGHNT, CDR2 YYREEE (reference sequence). The CDR3 totals 17 residues. V lost 2 bases and J 8 bases, leaving 24 bases between the germline ends. The CDR3 sequence: CASSLGAGVDSRGTQYF. The CDR3 DNA sequence: TGTGCCAGCAGCTTAGGTGCTGGGGTTGACTCTCGTGGTACGCAGTATTTT.

This clonotype was observed a few times. This sequence joins TRBV24-1 and TRBJ2-5; 7 nucleotides align to TRBD1. The CDR3 loop spans 15 amino acids. J lost 5 bases, V lost 5 bases, and 10 bases had no gene match. Germline values: CDR1 KGHDR, CDR2 SFDVKD. The CDR3 reads CATSGRDSEGETQYF. For the CDR3, the DNA is TGTGCCACCAGTGGCAGGGACAGTGAGGGCGAGACCCAGTACTTC.

This chain uses TRBV6-1 with TRBJ1-2; 7 positions agree with TRBD1. The CDR3 extends over 14 amino acids. J gave up 5 bases and V 6 bases, and 9 bases lay outside the gene matches. Germline-derived CDR1 and CDR2 are MNHNS and SASEGT. Here the CDR3 DNA reads TGTGCCAGCAGCCCAAAGGGGGCAGGATATGGCTACACCTTC. It translates to CASSPKGAGYGYTF.

The chain combines TRBV7-6 with TRBJ2-1; D might be TRBD2 (7 bases). Germline V CDR1 and CDR2: SGHVS, FNYEAQ. With 10 bases removed from V and 2 bases from J, the gap between germline ends came to 18 bases. The CDR3 loop spans 15 amino acids. CDR3 bases: TGTGCCATTCTCCTTGGGGGGGGGCCCTACAATGAGCAGTTCTTC. Translation gives CAILLGGGPYNEQFF. The variable domain in full, completed from reference TRBV7-6 and TRBJ2-1, reads GAGVSQSPRYKVTKRGQDVALRCDPISGHVSLYWYRQALGQGPEFLTYFNYEAQQDKSGLPNDRFSAERPEGSISTLTIQRTEQRDSAMYRCAILLGGGPYNEQFFGPGTRLTVL.

The V call is TRBV28, the J call TRBJ1-2, with D perhaps matching TRBD1 (6 bases). CDR3 length: 13 residues. CDR1 MDHEN and CDR2 SYDVKM come from the germline V gene. V was clipped by 5 bases and J by 8 bases, with 15 bases between them. The CDR3 DNA reads TGTGCCAGCAGTCCCCAGGGGCGAGGGGGCTACACCTTC. This encodes CASSPQGRGGYTF.

This clonotype was observed at least ten times. The J gene is TRBJ1-2, the V gene TRBV7-2; no clear D. This CDR3 is built from 15 residues. In germline, CDR1 is SGHTA, CDR2 FQGNSA. Trimming cost V 0 bases and J 2 bases, with 10 bases left between them. This chain's CDR3 is CASSLAAGVNYGYTF. The CDR3 DNA reads as TGTGCCAGCAGCTTAGCGGCAGGCGTCAACTATGGCTACACCTTC.